These 13 T cell receptor beta chains originate from one sample sequenced in a study of blood T cell repertoires in COVID-19. Repertoires were generated with immunoSEQ multiplex PCR, while TCRdb's copy carries only in-frame clones and drops some. The table lists some 250,000 clones, roughly 93% of them singletons. What was sequenced was PBMCs or T cells enriched from blood (not recorded which). Receptors originate from a middle-aged woman with acute COVID-19.

The rearrangement uses TRBV30 and TRBJ2-3, with no clear D. The CDR3 loop spans 11 amino acids. Trimming stripped 4 bases from V and 4 bases from J, with 6 bases between. Germline V gene sequence: CDR1 GTSNPN, CDR2 SVGIG (reference sequence). The CDR3 DNA follows: TGTGCCTGGATAAAATCAGATACGCAGTATTTT. Protein: CAWIKSDTQYF.

The V and J genes are TRBV19 and TRBJ1-5, with 9 bases aligning to TRBD1. V shed 3 bases, J shed 7 bases, and the junction held 10 bases outside the gene matches. The CDR3 consists of 16 residues. Germline CDR1 and CDR2: LNHDA and SQIVND (reference sequence). The DNA of the CDR3 is TGTGCCAGTAGTATGGGCTCGGGACAGGGAGGACAGCCCCAGCATTTT. Translating gives CASSMGSGQGGQPQHF.

The rearrangement uses TRBV6-2 or TRBV6-3 and TRBJ2-7, with 8 bases matching TRBD2. CDR3 size: 15 residues. Trimming at V came to 0 bases and at J to 5 bases, leaving 6 bases not matched to a gene. Germline assignment: CDR1 MNHEY and CDR2 SVGEGT. The CDR3 nucleotides read TGTGCCAGCAGTTACTCAGGACTAGCTGAGGACGAGCAGTACTTC. Translation: CASSYSGLAEDEQYF.

The V gene is TRBV5-1, the J gene TRBJ2-5, with 11 bases identical to TRBD2. V shed 5 bases, J shed 2 bases, and the junction held 5 bases outside the gene matches. The length of the CDR3 is 15 residues. Germline loops: CDR1 SGHRS, CDR2 YFSETQ. CDR3 DNA: TGCGCCAGCAGGGCGGGACTAGCGGAACAAGAGACCCAGTACTTC. It codes for CASRAGLAEQETQYF.

The chain uses TRBV6-5 and TRBJ2-7; a possible D gene is TRBD2 (6 bases). Germline CDR1 is MNHEY and CDR2 is SVGAGI. V was shortened by 5 bases and J by 6 bases, with 14 bases between the two germline ends. CDR3 length equals 13 residues. This CDR3 reads CASSPGPGGEQYF. The DNA of the CDR3 is TGTGCCAGCAGTCCGGGCCCCGGGGGCGAGCAGTACTTC.

The chain joins TRBV11-2 to TRBJ1-1; D remains unclear. Trimming shortened V by 5 bases and J by 0 bases, and 25 bases separated the two germline ends. Germline CDR1 and CDR2: SGHAT and FQNNGV. The CDR3 sequence is 19 residues long. CDR3 coding DNA: TGTGCCAGCAGCCGAGCCCACAGTTCACTCACCTATATGAACACTGAAGCTTTCTTT. This gives the protein CASSRAHSSLTYMNTEAFF.

This clone was found once. Written as DNA, the CDR3 is TGTGCCAGCTCACCAGGGGACAGGGGTCGGGAGCAGTACTTC. Translating gives CASSPGDRGREQYF. The rearrangement joins TRBV18 to TRBJ2-7; the match to TRBD1 covers 10 bases. This CDR3 has 14 amino acids. Germline V gene sequence: CDR1 KGHSH, CDR2 LQKENI. J lost 7 bases, V lost 2 bases, and 5 bases had no gene match.

The chain is built from TRBV25-1 and TRBJ1-2; TRBD1 matches 9 bases. There are 13 residues in the CDR3. Unmatched junction bases numbered 0, after V lost 4 bases and J lost 3 bases. Germline lookup yields CDR1 MGHDK and CDR2 SYGVNS. CDR3 loop: CASSGTGDYGYTF. CDR3 sequence (DNA): TGTGCCAGCAGTGGGACAGGGGACTATGGCTACACCTTC.

V gene TRBV29-1 combines with J gene TRBJ1-1; 10 bases are a match to TRBD1. Germline CDR1 reads SQVTM; CDR2 reads ANQGSEA. J lost 3 bases, V lost 2 bases, and 3 bases had no gene match. The CDR3 length is 14 residues. CDR3: CSVESGQGHTEAFF. In nucleotides, the CDR3 is TGCAGCGTTGAATCGGGACAGGGGCACACTGAAGCTTTCTTT.

This chain joins TRBV27 and TRBJ1-6; 9 bases map to TRBD1. The CDR3 totals 17 residues. Trimming took 5 bases from V and 2 from J; bases not matched to a gene: 7. CDR1 and CDR2 (germline): MNHEY, SMNVEV (reference sequence). The CDR3 here is CASSPDRGLTYNSPLHF. CDR3 coding DNA: TGTGCCAGCAGTCCTGACAGGGGGTTGACCTATAATTCACCCCTCCACTTT.

The V call is TRBV24-1, the J call TRBJ2-3; tentatively, D is TRBD2 (5 bases). V lost 7 bases and J 2 bases, leaving 6 bases between the germline ends. This CDR3 contains 12 residues. The germline CDR1 and CDR2 sequences are KGHDR and SFDVKD. Here the CDR3 reads CATSDYTDTQYF. For the CDR3, the DNA is TGTGCCACCAGCGACTACACAGATACGCAGTATTTT.

A word on this clone: Other DNA variants within this sample encode the same CDR3. This chain joins TRBV18 and TRBJ1-3, with 10 bases fitting TRBD1. This CDR3 is built from 17 residues. Germline CDR1 reads KGHSH; CDR2 reads LQKENI. V lost 3 bases, J lost 0 bases, and 5 bases stayed unmatched. The CDR3 sequence is CASSPSGQGHSGNTIYF. The CDR3 nucleotides are TGTGCCAGCTCACCCTCGGGACAGGGGCACTCTGGAAACACCATATATTTT.

V and J are TRBV12-5 and TRBJ2-3, with 8 bases identical to TRBD2. This CDR3 has 18 amino acids. The germline V gene has CDR1 LGHNT and CDR2 FRNRAP. V trimming: 2 bases; J trimming: 4 bases; junction bases outside the gene matches: 14. CDR3 nucleotide sequence: TGTGCTAGTGGTTTGTGGCGGGGGGAGTCCTTTCCCCCAGATACGCAGTATTTT. Translating gives CASGLWRGESFPPDTQYF.